Listed below are T cell receptor beta chains from one sample, sequenced in a study of T cells after yellow fever vaccination. From the 5' RACE reads, TCRdb called clonotypes with MiXCR, one entry per CDR3 protein. The sample contains 200,000 to 250,000 distinct CDR3 sequences, approximately 3% of which appear only once. Here the sequenced sample was CD4+ T cells sorted from PBMCs, taken 10 days after the yellow fever booster vaccination. The receptor source for this set is a man younger than 35 who received the YFV17D yellow fever vaccine. CDR3s include the opening cysteine and the closing phenylalanine or tryptophan. A D gene is named only where the DNA matches it firmly. Rows may omit the clone size; those that give it use once, few, many or a size class.

size	D	V	J	CDR3	DNA
many	TRBD1	TRBV24-1	TRBJ2-5	CATSKGQGGIQYF	TGTGCCACCAGTAAGGGACAGGGAGGGATCCAGTACTTC
many	TRBD1	TRBV12-3/TRBV12-4	TRBJ2-1	CASSPRTGSNEQFF	TGTGCCAGCAGTCCTCGGACAGGGTCCAATGAGCAGTTCTTC
NA	NA	TRBV5-1	TRBJ1-1	CASSSREGGGTEAFF	TGCGCCAGCAGCTCGCGGGAGGGGGGAGGCACTGAAGCTTTCTTT
many	NA	TRBV29-1	TRBJ2-5	CSVDSGTETQYF	TGCAGCGTTGACTCTGGGACAGAGACCCAGTACTTC
few	TRBD2	TRBV7-2	TRBJ2-3	CASSLNMKGLGADTQYF	TGTGCCAGCAGCTTAAACATGAAGGGACTAGGTGCAGATACGCAGTATTTT
many	NA	TRBV12-3/TRBV12-4	TRBJ1-5	CASSLKGPQHF	TGTGCCAGCAGTTTAAAAGGACCCCAGCATTTT
few	NA	TRBV19	TRBJ1-2	CASSMGRRDGYTF	TGTGCCAGTAGTATGGGCAGGAGGGATGGCTACACCTTC
NA	TRBD1	TRBV19	TRBJ1-5	CASTPPGTGGLQPQHF	TGTGCCAGTACCCCTCCCGGGACAGGGGGCCTTCAGCCCCAGCATTTT
NA	NA	TRBV11-2	TRBJ2-1	CASRSNQGNEQFF	TGTGCCAGCAGGTCCAACCAGGGAAATGAGCAGTTCTTC
NA	NA	TRBV24-1	TRBJ2-5	CATSDFKGTTAGETQYF	TGTGCCACCAGTGATTTTAAGGGCACAACAGCAGGGGAGACCCAGTACTTC
NA	NA	TRBV7-2	TRBJ2-2	CAISLLGGRAHTGELFF	TGTGCCATCAGCTTATTGGGGGGTAGGGCGCACACCGGGGAGCTGTTTTTT
many	TRBD2	TRBV7-7	TRBJ2-3	CASSRGAGGLADTQYF	TGTGCCAGCAGCCGAGGGGCGGGGGGGTTAGCAGATACGCAGTATTTT
few	NA	TRBV19	TRBJ2-4	CASSTHRVDIQYF	TGTGCCAGTAGTACCCACAGGGTCGACATTCAGTACTTC
many	NA	TRBV5-4	TRBJ2-3	CASRGFPEVVDTQYF	TGTGCCAGCAGGGGGTTTCCCGAGGTGGTAGATACGCAGTATTTT
few	NA	TRBV7-2	TRBJ1-3	CASSLFQGNTIYF	TGTGCCAGCAGCTTATTTCAAGGAAACACCATATATTTT
many	NA	TRBV7-6	TRBJ1-5	CASSRQVNQPQHF	TGTGCCAGCAGCCGACAGGTCAATCAGCCCCAGCATTTT
NA	NA	TRBV20-1	TRBJ1-1	CSAAGGSTEAFF	TGCAGTGCCGCTGGGGGTAGCACTGAAGCTTTCTTT
few	NA	TRBV5-1	TRBJ1-1	CASSLESTSTEAFF	TGCGCCAGCAGCTTGGAGTCGACCTCCACTGAAGCTTTCTTT
few	NA	TRBV7-9	TRBJ1-1	CASRWSENTEAFF	TGTGCCAGCAGATGGTCCGAGAACACTGAAGCTTTCTTT
few	NA	TRBV5-1	TRBJ2-2	CASSTHMNTGELFF	TGCGCCAGCAGCACCCACATGAACACCGGGGAGCTGTTTTTT
few	NA	TRBV18	TRBJ2-5	CASSTTNPEETQYF	TGTGCCAGCTCGACGACAAATCCTGAAGAGACCCAGTACTTC
NA	TRBD2	TRBV3-1	TRBJ2-5	CASSQRLAGQETQYF	TGTGCCAGCAGCCAAAGACTAGCGGGCCAAGAGACCCAGTACTTC
NA	NA	TRBV2	TRBJ1-2	CASTEWGAGYGYTF	TGTGCCAGCACTGAATGGGGGGCCGGCTATGGCTACACCTTC
many	TRBD2	TRBV5-4	TRBJ2-5	CASSLFRGGEETQYF	TGTGCCAGCAGCTTGTTTCGCGGGGGAGAAGAGACCCAGTACTTC
NA	TRBD1	TRBV7-3	TRBJ2-3	CASSLMGQGGTDTQYF	TGTGCCAGCAGCTTAATGGGACAGGGTGGGACAGATACGCAGTATTTT
few	NA	TRBV5-1	TRBJ1-5	CASSRDLNQPQHF	TGCGCCAGCAGCCGGGACCTCAATCAGCCCCAGCATTTT
many	NA	TRBV5-6	TRBJ2-3	CASSPGGPDTDTQYF	TGTGCCAGCAGCCCCGGGGGCCCAGACACAGATACGCAGTATTTT
NA	NA	TRBV5-1	TRBJ2-2	CASSLRPTSTGELFF	TGCGCCAGCAGTCTCAGACCCACATCCACCGGGGAGCTGTTTTTT
few	TRBD1	TRBV20-1	TRBJ2-3	CSAFTGTGDTDTQYF	TGCAGTGCTTTTACCGGGACAGGGGACACAGATACGCAGTATTTT
NA	NA	TRBV20-1	TRBJ1-1	CSARSQGEAFF	TGCAGTGCTAGGTCGCAGGGGGAAGCTTTCTTT
many	NA	TRBV11-2	TRBJ2-5	CASSFRRAQETQYF	TGTGCCAGCAGCTTTCGTAGAGCCCAAGAGACCCAGTACTTC
many	NA	TRBV20-1	TRBJ1-5	CSARDSAYSNQPQHF	TGCAGTGCTAGAGATTCGGCGTATAGCAATCAGCCCCAGCATTTT
NA	TRBD1	TRBV12-3/TRBV12-4	TRBJ1-2	CASRPTGGVGGYTF	TGTGCCAGCAGACCAACAGGGGGCGTAGGGGGCTACACCTTC
many	NA	TRBV5-1	TRBJ1-4	CASSLRTAINNEKLFF	TGCGCCAGCAGCTTGCGGACAGCGATTAATAATGAAAAACTGTTTTTT
NA	NA	TRBV6-6	TRBJ2-7	CASSYSTVGYEQYF	TGTGCCAGCAGTTACTCGACGGTAGGCTACGAGCAGTACTTC
many	TRBD2	TRBV7-2	TRBJ2-7	CASSLTSGGYEQYF	TGTGCCAGCAGCTTAACTAGCGGGGGTTACGAGCAGTACTTC
many	NA	TRBV7-9	TRBJ2-3	CASRPAGVFTDTQYF	TGTGCCAGCAGGCCTGCTGGGGTTTTTACAGATACGCAGTATTTT
many	NA	TRBV4-3	TRBJ2-1	CASSQVVGDPQFF	TGCGCCAGCAGCCAAGTGGTGGGGGATCCGCAGTTCTTC
few	TRBD1	TRBV12-3/TRBV12-4	TRBJ1-4	CASSLALGGTGRKLFF	TGTGCCAGCAGTTTAGCGCTGGGCGGGACAGGTCGAAAACTGTTTTTT
many	TRBD2	TRBV11-2	TRBJ2-7	CASRPVAGPYEQYF	TGTGCCAGCAGGCCCGTAGCGGGCCCCTACGAGCAGTACTTC
few	TRBD2	TRBV6-1	TRBJ2-3	CASSERKRGSTDTQYF	TGTGCCAGCAGTGAGCGGAAGCGGGGTAGCACAGATACGCAGTATTTT
NA	NA	TRBV6-5	TRBJ2-2	CASSQQMNTGELFF	TGTGCCAGCAGTCAGCAGATGAACACCGGGGAGCTGTTTTTT
NA	NA	TRBV6-5	TRBJ1-1	CASKNGPREAFF	TGTGCCAGCAAGAACGGGCCCCGCGAAGCTTTCTTT
many	TRBD2	TRBV5-1	TRBJ2-3	CASSLVAGGADTQYF	TGCGCCAGCAGCTTGGTGGCGGGGGGCGCAGATACGCAGTATTTT
NA	TRBD2	TRBV4-3	TRBJ2-5	CASSHLAGGPQETQYF	TGCGCCAGCAGCCATCTAGCGGGGGGGCCGCAAGAGACCCAGTACTTC
many	NA	TRBV12-3/TRBV12-4	TRBJ2-3	CASSIPQGFNTQYF	TGTGCCAGCAGTATCCCACAGGGATTTAATACGCAGTATTTT
many	NA	TRBV27	TRBJ1-2	CASSSRPGGHGYTF	TGTGCCAGCAGCTCGCGGCCCGGGGGCCATGGCTACACCTTC
NA	NA	TRBV6-2/TRBV6-3	TRBJ1-6	CASSYADLQSPLHF	TGTGCCAGCAGTTACGCGGACCTCCAGTCACCCCTCCACTTT
NA	NA	TRBV10-3	TRBJ1-5	CAIGAIPDQPQHF	TGTGCCATCGGGGCTATCCCAGATCAGCCCCAGCATTTT
many	TRBD1	TRBV19	TRBJ2-2	CASHDDRGGTGELFF	TGTGCCAGTCATGACGACAGGGGAGGCACCGGGGAGCTGTTTTTT